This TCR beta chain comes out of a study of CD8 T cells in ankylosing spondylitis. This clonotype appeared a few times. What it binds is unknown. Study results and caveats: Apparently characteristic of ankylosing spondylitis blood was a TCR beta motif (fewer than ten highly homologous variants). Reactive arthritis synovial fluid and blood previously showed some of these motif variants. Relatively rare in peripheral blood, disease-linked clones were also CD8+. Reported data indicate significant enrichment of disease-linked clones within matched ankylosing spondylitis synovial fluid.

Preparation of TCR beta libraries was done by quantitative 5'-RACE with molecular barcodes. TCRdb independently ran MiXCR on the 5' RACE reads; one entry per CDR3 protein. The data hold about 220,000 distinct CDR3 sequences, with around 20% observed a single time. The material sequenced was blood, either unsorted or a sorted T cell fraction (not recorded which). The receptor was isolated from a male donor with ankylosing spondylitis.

CDR3 nucleotides: TGTGCCACCAGTGATTCTAAGGCGGGGCTTGAAGGCTACACCTTC. It specifies CATSDSKAGLEGYTF. The J gene is TRBJ1-2, the V gene TRBV24-1, with D perhaps matching TRBD1 (5 bases). Per germline, CDR1 KGHDR and CDR2 SFDVKD. The V end was cut by 2 bases, the J end by 8 bases, with 17 bases between. The CDR3 runs 15 residues.